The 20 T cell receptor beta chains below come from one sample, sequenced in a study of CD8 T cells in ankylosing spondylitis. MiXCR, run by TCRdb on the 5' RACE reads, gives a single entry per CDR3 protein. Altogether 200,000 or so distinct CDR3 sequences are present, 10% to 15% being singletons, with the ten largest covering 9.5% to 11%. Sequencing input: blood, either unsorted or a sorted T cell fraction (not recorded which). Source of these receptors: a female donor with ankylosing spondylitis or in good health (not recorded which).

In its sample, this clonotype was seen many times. The CDR3 region is CASRNRGLGETQYF. CDR3 nucleotide sequence: TGTGCCAGCAGGAACAGGGGTCTGGGAGAGACCCAGTACTTC. The gene calls are TRBV6-1 and TRBJ2-5; 7 positions agree with TRBD1. The CDR3 has 14 amino acids. V gave up 6 bases and J gave up 4 bases; unmatched junction bases: 8. Per germline, CDR1 MNHNS and CDR2 SASEGT.

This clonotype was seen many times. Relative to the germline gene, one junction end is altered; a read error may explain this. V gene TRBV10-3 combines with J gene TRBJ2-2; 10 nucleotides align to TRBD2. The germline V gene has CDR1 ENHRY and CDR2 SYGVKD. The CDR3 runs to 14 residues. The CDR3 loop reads CAVRTSGNTGELFF. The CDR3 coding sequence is TGTGCCGTCAGGACTAGCGGTAACACCGGGGAGCTGTTTTTT.

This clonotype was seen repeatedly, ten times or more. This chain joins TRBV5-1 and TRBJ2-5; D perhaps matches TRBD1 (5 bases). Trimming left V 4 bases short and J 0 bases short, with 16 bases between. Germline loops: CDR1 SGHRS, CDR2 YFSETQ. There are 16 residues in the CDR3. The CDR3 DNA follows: TGCGCCAGCAGCCCGAAACTGACAGCCCACCAAGAGACCCAGTACTTC. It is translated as CASSPKLTAHQETQYF. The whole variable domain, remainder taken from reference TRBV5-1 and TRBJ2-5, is KAGVTQTPRYLIKTRGQQVTLSCSPISGHRSVSWYQQTPGQGLQFLFEYFSETQRNKGNFPGRFSGRQFSNSRSEMNVSTLELGDSALYLCASSPKLTAHQETQYFGPGTRLLVL.

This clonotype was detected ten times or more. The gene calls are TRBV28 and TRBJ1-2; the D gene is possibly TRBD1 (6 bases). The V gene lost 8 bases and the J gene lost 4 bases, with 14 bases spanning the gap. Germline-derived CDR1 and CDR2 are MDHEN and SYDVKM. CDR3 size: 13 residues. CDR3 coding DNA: TGTGCCAGCTCAATAGGGGGGGTCTATGGCTACACCTTC. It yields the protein CASSIGGVYGYTF.

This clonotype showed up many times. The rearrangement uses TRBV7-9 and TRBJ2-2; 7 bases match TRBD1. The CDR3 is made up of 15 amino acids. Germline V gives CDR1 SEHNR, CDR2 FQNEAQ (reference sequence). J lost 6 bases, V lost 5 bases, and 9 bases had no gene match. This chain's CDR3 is CASSHRQGPPGELFF. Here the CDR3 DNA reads TGTGCCAGCAGCCACAGACAGGGTCCCCCCGGGGAGCTGTTTTTT.

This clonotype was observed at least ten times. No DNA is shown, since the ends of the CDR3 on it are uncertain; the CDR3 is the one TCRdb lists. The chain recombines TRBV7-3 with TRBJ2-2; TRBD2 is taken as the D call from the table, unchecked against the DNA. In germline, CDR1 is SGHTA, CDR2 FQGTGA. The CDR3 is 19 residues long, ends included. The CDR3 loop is CASSLPRLADDFGAGELFF.

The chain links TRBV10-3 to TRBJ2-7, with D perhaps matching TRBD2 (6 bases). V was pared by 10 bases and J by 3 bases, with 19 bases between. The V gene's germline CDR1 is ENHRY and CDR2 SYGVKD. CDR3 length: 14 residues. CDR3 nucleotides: TGTGCCACCAGCCGGGACTCGGCTCTCTACGAGCAGTACTTC. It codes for CATSRDSALYEQYF.

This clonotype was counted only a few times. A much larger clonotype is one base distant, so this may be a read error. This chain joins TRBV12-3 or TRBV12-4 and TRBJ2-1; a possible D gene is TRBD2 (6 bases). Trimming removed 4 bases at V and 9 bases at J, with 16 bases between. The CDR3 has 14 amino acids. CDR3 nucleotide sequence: TGTGCCAGCAGTTCGAACGGAGGGAATGGTGAGCAGTTCTTC. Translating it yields CASSSNGGNGEQFF.

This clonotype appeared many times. CDR3 in amino acids: CSAPRPLFPYEQYF. In DNA, the CDR3 is TGCAGTGCCCCGAGGCCGTTATTTCCCTACGAGCAGTACTTC. The chain links TRBV20-1 to TRBJ2-7; the D is unclear. CDR1 is DFQATT, CDR2 SNEGSKA, per germline (reference sequence). This CDR3 spans 14 amino acids. The V end lost 6 bases, the J end lost 2 bases, and 17 bases lay between the germline ends.

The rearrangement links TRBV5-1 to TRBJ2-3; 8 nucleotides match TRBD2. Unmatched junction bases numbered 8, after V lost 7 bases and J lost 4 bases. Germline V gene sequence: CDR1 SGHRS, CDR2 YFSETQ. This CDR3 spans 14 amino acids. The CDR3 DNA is TGCGCCAGCGGTTCCGGGAGGGGGGCAGATACGCAGTATTTT. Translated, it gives CASGSGRGADTQYF. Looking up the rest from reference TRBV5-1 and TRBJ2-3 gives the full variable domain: KAGVTQTPRYLIKTRGQQVTLSCSPISGHRSVSWYQQTPGQGLQFLFEYFSETQRNKGNFPGRFSGRQFSNSRSEMNVSTLELGDSALYLCASGSGRGADTQYFGPGTRLTVL.

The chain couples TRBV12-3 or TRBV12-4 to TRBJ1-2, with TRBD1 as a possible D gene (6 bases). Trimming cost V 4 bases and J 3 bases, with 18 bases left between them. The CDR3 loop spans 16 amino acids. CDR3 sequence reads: CASSSVSAGAYYGYTF. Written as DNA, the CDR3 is TGTGCCAGCAGTTCCGTCTCGGCAGGGGCCTACTATGGCTACACCTTC.

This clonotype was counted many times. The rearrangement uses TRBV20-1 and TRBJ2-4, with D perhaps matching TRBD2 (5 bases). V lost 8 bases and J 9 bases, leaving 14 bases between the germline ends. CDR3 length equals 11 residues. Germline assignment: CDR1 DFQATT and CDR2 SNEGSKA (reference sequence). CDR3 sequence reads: CSITREGIQYF. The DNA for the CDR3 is TGCAGTATTACGCGAGAGGGCATTCAGTACTTC.

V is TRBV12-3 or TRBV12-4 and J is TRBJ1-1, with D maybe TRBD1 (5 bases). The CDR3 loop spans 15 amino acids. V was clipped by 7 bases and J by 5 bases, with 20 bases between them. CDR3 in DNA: TGTGCCAGCAACTCGGGACTTCGGTATGGTACTGAAGCTTTCTTT. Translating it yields CASNSGLRYGTEAFF.

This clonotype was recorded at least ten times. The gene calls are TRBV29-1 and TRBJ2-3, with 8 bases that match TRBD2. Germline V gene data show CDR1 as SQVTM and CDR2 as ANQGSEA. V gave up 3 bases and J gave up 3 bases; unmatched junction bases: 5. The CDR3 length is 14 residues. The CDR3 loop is CSVEAGGLTDTQYF. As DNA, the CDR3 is TGCAGCGTTGAGGCGGGAGGTCTGACAGATACGCAGTATTTT.

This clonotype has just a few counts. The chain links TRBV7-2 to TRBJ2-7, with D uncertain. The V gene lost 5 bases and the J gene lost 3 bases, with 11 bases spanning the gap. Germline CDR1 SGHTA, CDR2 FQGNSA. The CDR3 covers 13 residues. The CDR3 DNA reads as TGTGCCAGCAGCCAGGTCGAGCACTACGAGCAGTACTTC. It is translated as CASSQVEHYEQYF. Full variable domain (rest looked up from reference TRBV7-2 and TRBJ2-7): GAGVSQSPSNKVTEKGKDVELRCDPISGHTALYWYRQSLGQGLEFLIYFQGNSAPDKSGLPSDRFSAERTGGSVSTLTIQRTQQEDSAVYLCASSQVEHYEQYFGPGTRLTVT.

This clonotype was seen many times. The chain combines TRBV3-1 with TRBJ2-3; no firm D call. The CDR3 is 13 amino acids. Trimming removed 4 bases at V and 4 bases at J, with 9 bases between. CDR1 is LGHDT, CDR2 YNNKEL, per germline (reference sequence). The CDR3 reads CASSPSAADTQYF. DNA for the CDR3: TGTGCCAGCAGCCCGTCGGCGGCAGATACGCAGTATTTT.

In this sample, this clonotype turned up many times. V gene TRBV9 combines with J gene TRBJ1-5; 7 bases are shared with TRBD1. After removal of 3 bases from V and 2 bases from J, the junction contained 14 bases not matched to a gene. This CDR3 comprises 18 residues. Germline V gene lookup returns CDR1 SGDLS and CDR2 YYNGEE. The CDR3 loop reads CASSARREGAGGNQPQHF. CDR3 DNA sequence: TGTGCCAGCAGCGCTAGGAGGGAGGGGGCTGGTGGCAATCAGCCCCAGCATTTT.

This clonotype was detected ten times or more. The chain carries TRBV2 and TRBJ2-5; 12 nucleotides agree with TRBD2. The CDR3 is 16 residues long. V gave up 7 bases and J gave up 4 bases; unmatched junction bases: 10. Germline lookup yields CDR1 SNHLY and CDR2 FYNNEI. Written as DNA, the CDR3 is TGTGCCAGCAAGAAAGGACTAGCGGGAAGTAGAGAGACCCAGTACTTC. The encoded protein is CASKKGLAGSRETQYF.

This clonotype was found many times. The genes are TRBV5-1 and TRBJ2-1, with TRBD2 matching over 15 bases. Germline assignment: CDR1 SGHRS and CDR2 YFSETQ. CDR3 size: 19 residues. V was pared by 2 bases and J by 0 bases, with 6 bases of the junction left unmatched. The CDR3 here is CASSFSGTSGGNSYNEQFF. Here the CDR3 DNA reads TGCGCCAGCAGCTTTTCCGGGACTAGCGGGGGGAACTCCTACAATGAGCAGTTCTTC.

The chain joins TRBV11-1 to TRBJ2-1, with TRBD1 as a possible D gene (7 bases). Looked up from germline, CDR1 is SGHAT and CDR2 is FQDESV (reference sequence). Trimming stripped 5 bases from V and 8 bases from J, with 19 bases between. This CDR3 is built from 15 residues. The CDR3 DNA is TGTGCCAGCAGCCCCACAGGGGAGGCTCACGATGAGCAGTTCTTC. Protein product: CASSPTGEAHDEQFF.